The next 20 T cell receptor beta chains were all read from a single sample in a study of blood T cell repertoires in COVID-19. TCRdb's table, derived via immunoSEQ multiplex PCR, lists solely in-frame clones and lacks some. The data contain 200,000 to 250,000 clones, around four fifths of them singletons. The specimen was peripheral blood. All receptors come from a woman aged 80 or over with acute or convalescent COVID-19.

J is TRBJ1-3 and V is TRBV7-2; D ambiguous. V shed 5 bases and J shed 0 bases, with 8 bases lying between them. CDR1 and CDR2 from the germline V gene are SGHTA and FQGNSA. The CDR3 runs 14 residues. This CDR3 reads CASSLISSGNTIYF. CDR3 sequence (DNA): TGTGCCAGCAGCCTGATCAGCTCTGGAAACACCATATATTTT.

The J gene is TRBJ2-2, the V gene TRBV19, with 9 bases identical to TRBD1. The CDR3 is made up of 17 amino acids. V shed 3 bases, J shed 6 bases, and the junction held 11 bases outside the gene matches. The germline CDR1 and CDR2 sequences are LNHDA and SQIVND (reference sequence). Here the CDR3 reads CASSIKPPGQGPGELFF. Written as DNA, the CDR3 is TGTGCCAGTAGTATTAAGCCACCGGGACAGGGTCCCGGGGAGCTGTTTTTT.

This clone appeared a single time. CDR3 sequence: CASSQRYSGASNQPQHF. DNA of the CDR3: TGCGCCAGCAGCCAAAGATATTCAGGGGCTAGCAATCAGCCCCAGCATTTT. The chain couples TRBV4-1 to TRBJ1-5; a possible D gene is TRBD1 (6 bases). V was clipped by 2 bases and J by 0 bases, with 14 bases between them. The germline V gene encodes CDR1 MGHRA and CDR2 YSYEKL. The CDR3 is made up of 17 amino acids.

This clone was picked up a small number of times. The chain is built from TRBV7-6 and TRBJ2-1; TRBD2 aligns across 14 bases. V was clipped by 5 bases and J by 9 bases; unmatched bases: 9. This CDR3 contains 16 residues. Germline V lookup: CDR1 SGHVS, CDR2 FNYEAQ. The CDR3: CASSRTGTSGGIEQFF. Here the CDR3 DNA reads TGTGCCAGCAGCCGAACCGGGACTAGCGGGGGTATTGAGCAGTTCTTC. Filled out from reference TRBV7-6 and TRBJ2-1, the complete variable domain reads GAGVSQSPRYKVTKRGQDVALRCDPISGHVSLYWYRQALGQGPEFLTYFNYEAQQDKSGLPNDRFSAERPEGSISTLTIQRTEQRDSAMYRCASSRTGTSGGIEQFFGPGTRLTVL.

The chain employs TRBV7-8 and TRBJ1-5, with 7 bases matching TRBD1. CDR1 and CDR2 (germline): SGHVS, FQNEAQ. The CDR3 loop spans 15 amino acids. Trimming removed 5 bases from V and 6 bases from J; junction bases left unmatched: 10. The DNA for the CDR3 is TGTGCCAGCAGCGCCAACAGGGGTCAGAGTCAGCCCCAGCATTTT. As protein: CASSANRGQSQPQHF.

The V call is TRBV9, the J call TRBJ1-2, with D uncertain. Per the germline V gene, CDR1 is SGDLS and CDR2 is YYNGEE. Trimming shortened V by 2 bases and J by 4 bases, and 9 bases separated the two germline ends. The CDR3 runs 13 residues. The CDR3 DNA is TGTGCCAGCAGCGTCAGTGCGGGCTATGGCTACACCTTC. Translated, it gives CASSVSAGYGYTF.

The J gene is TRBJ1-5, the V gene TRBV2; D remains unclear. Per the germline V gene, CDR1 is SNHLY and CDR2 is FYNNEI. The length of the CDR3 is 15 residues. Trimming took 4 bases from V and 1 from J, leaving 11 bases between them. The CDR3, as DNA: TGTGCCAGCAGTGCTATACAGACCAGCAATCAGCCCCAGCATTTT. This codes for CASSAIQTSNQPQHF.

The V gene is TRBV29-1, the J gene TRBJ2-2; 7 bases agree with TRBD1. J gave up 6 bases and V 7 bases, and 20 bases lay outside the gene matches. CDR1 and CDR2 from the germline V gene are SQVTM and ANQGSEA. The CDR3 runs to 17 residues. As DNA, the CDR3 is TGCAGCGCTCCCCGTCCCGGGACAGACACACGTGCCGGGGAGCTGTTTTTT. Protein: CSAPRPGTDTRAGELFF.

The gene calls are TRBV6-6 and TRBJ2-7; D is possibly TRBD2 (5 bases). Deletions cut 2 bases from V and 4 bases from J, with 12 bases between. In germline, CDR1 is MNHNY, CDR2 SVGAGI (reference sequence). The length of the CDR3 is 14 residues. CDR3 nucleotide sequence: TGTGCCAGCAGTTACGAGGGAGTGAAGTACGAGCAGTACTTC. It encodes CASSYEGVKYEQYF.

The V and J genes are TRBV19 and TRBJ1-2, with D hard to call. The CDR3 is 13 amino acids. The V end lost 3 bases, the J end lost 8 bases, and 13 bases lay between the germline ends. Germline V gene sequence: CDR1 LNHDA, CDR2 SQIVND (reference sequence). Here the CDR3 DNA reads TGTGCCAGTAGTATTAGCCTATTGGAGGGCTACACCTTC. Protein sequence: CASSISLLEGYTF.

V is TRBV18 and J is TRBJ1-4; 7 positions match TRBD1. CDR1 KGHSH and CDR2 LQKENI come from the germline V gene. V lost 1 base and J lost 3; bases outside the gene matches: 2. The CDR3 has 15 residues. The CDR3 bases are TGTGCCAGCTCACCACAGGGGGCAGCTAATGAAAAACTGTTTTTT. Protein sequence: CASSPQGAANEKLFF. Based on the CDR3 plus reference TRBV18 and TRBJ1-4, the full variable domain is NAGVMQNPRHLVRRRGQEARLRCSPMKGHSHVYWYRQLPEEGLKFMVYLQKENIIDESGMPKERFSAEFPKEGPSILRIQQVVRGDSAAYFCASSPQGAANEKLFFGSGTQLSVL.

The chain employs TRBV5-6 and TRBJ2-1, with 11 bases that match TRBD2. The CDR3 is 19 residues long. V lost 0 bases and J lost 7; bases outside the gene matches: 15. From germline, CDR1 is SGHDT and CDR2 YYEEEE. The CDR3 DNA sequence: TGTGCCAGCAGCTTGGAGGGGGGTCCGGTTTCTAGCGGGAGGAATGAGCAGTTCTTC. As protein: CASSLEGGPVSSGRNEQFF.

This sequence joins TRBV18 and TRBJ2-1; D perhaps matches TRBD1 (6 bases). V was clipped by 1 base and J by 5 bases, with 12 bases between them. From germline, CDR1 is KGHSH and CDR2 LQKENI. The CDR3 runs to 15 residues. The CDR3 DNA reads TGTGCCAGCTCACCACTCGGGACATCAAACAATGAGCAGTTCTTC. It encodes CASSPLGTSNNEQFF. The full variable domain, with the rest looked up from reference TRBV18 and TRBJ2-1, is NAGVMQNPRHLVRRRGQEARLRCSPMKGHSHVYWYRQLPEEGLKFMVYLQKENIIDESGMPKERFSAEFPKEGPSILRIQQVVRGDSAAYFCASSPLGTSNNEQFFGPGTRLTVL.

This chain joins TRBV29-1 and TRBJ2-3, with 7 bases identical to TRBD2. Per germline, CDR1 SQVTM and CDR2 ANQGSEA. The trim removed 3 bases at V and 3 bases at J, leaving 6 bases unmatched. This CDR3 has 14 amino acids. CDR3 DNA sequence: TGCAGCGTTGATCGACAGCGGGGTACAGATACGCAGTATTTT. Protein sequence: CSVDRQRGTDTQYF.

V gene TRBV6-2 or TRBV6-3 combines with J gene TRBJ2-2, with 8 bases that match TRBD2. Losses at the gene ends were 4 bases for V and 7 bases for J; bases not matched to a gene: 14. The CDR3 totals 17 residues. The germline V gene has CDR1 MNHEY and CDR2 SVGEGT. CDR3 sequence: CASSSPRGGRKVGELFF. The CDR3 nucleotides read TGTGCCAGCAGTTCCCCCCGAGGCGGGAGGAAAGTCGGGGAGCTGTTTTTT.

The gene calls are TRBV19 and TRBJ1-6, with TRBD1 as a possible D gene (5 bases). V lost 4 bases and J 6 bases, leaving 19 bases between the germline ends. This CDR3 is built from 17 residues. Germline loops: CDR1 LNHDA, CDR2 SQIVND (reference sequence). The CDR3 coding sequence is TGTGCCAGTAGTAAGACAGTCGACGGTACCCTTAATTCACCCCTCCACTTT. Its protein product is CASSKTVDGTLNSPLHF.

The chain joins TRBV6-1 to TRBJ2-7; 9 bases map to TRBD2. The CDR3 loop spans 15 amino acids. V lost 0 bases to trimming and J lost 1 base; unmatched junction nucleotides: 1. Germline V gives CDR1 MNHNS, CDR2 SASEGT. The CDR3, as DNA: TGTGCCAGCAGTGAAGCTAGCGGGAGATCCTACGAGCAGTACTTC. Protein product: CASSEASGRSYEQYF.

This clone appeared once. The CDR3 region is CASSLRREGNNEQFF. In DNA, the CDR3 is TGTGCCAGCAGTTTACGGAGGGAGGGGAACAATGAGCAGTTCTTC. This chain connects TRBV27 to TRBJ2-1; the match to TRBD2 covers 7 bases. This CDR3 comprises 15 residues. CDR1 and CDR2 (germline): MNHEY, SMNVEV (reference sequence). The V and J ends lost 2 bases and 5 bases, in that order; junction bases with no gene match: 6.

The chain is built from TRBV4-1 and TRBJ1-2, with 7 bases matching TRBD1. Germline loops: CDR1 MGHRA, CDR2 YSYEKL. After removal of 0 bases from V and 4 bases from J, the junction contained 5 bases not matched to a gene. This CDR3 is built from 15 residues. CDR3 residues: CASSQERGRGYGYTF. CDR3 coding DNA: TGCGCCAGCAGCCAAGAGAGGGGGCGCGGCTATGGCTACACCTTC.

The chain joins TRBV19 to TRBJ2-2; 10 bases fit TRBD2. Germline V gene sequence: CDR1 LNHDA, CDR2 SQIVND (reference sequence). The CDR3 contains 15 residues. V trimming: 3 bases; J trimming: 6 bases; junction bases outside the gene matches: 4. The CDR3 bases are TGTGCCAGTAGTATCAAGCGGGGGGGTTCCGGGGAGCTGTTTTTT. Its translation is CASSIKRGGSGELFF. The full variable domain, with the rest looked up from reference TRBV19 and TRBJ2-2, is DGGITQSPKYLFRKEGQNVTLSCEQNLNHDAMYWYRQDPGQGLRLIYYSQIVNDFQKGDIAEGYSVSREKKESFPLTVTSAQKNPTAFYLCASSIKRGGSGELFFGEGSRLTVL.